The T cell receptor beta chain described here comes from a study of cytomegalovirus exposure and HLA in healthy donors. Regarding the study as a whole: Accurate prediction of HLA-A and HLA-B alleles (for most subjects) was reportedly achieved from TCR beta sequences.

Note on this clone: As yet, its antigen is unknown.

PCR primers comprised 60 Vbeta and 13 Jbeta primers. Using immunoSEQ multiplex PCR, the repertoire was profiled, and TCRdb retains in-frame clones only, with some absent. The sample has 170,000 or so clones, around 82% seen once; the top ten hold about 0.4%. Those who donated were healthy bone marrow donors. J was trimmed by 2 bases and V by 2 bases; bases with no gene match: 7. Germline CDR1 is SGHVS and CDR2 is FNYEAQ. This CDR3 has 16 amino acids. V and J are TRBV7-6 and TRBJ2-3, with TRBD2 identical over 7 bases. Sequencing input: PBMCs. This receptor was taken from a boy younger than 10 in good health and CMV-seronegative. This chain's CDR3 is CASSLRLADYTDTQYF. The CDR3 bases are TGTGCCAGCAGCTTAAGGCTAGCGGATTACACAGATACGCAGTATTTT.